Shown below are 20 T cell receptor beta chains from a single sample sequenced in a study of control samples from healthy donors and cancer patients. Clones were read by immunoSEQ multiplex PCR, and TCRdb kept only the in-frame ones, dropping some. The sample yields around 150,000 clones, approximately 94% seen once. Specimen: PBMCs. These receptor sequences come from a man aged 60 to 69 with colorectal cancer.

J is TRBJ2-7 and V is TRBV7-9; D remains unclear. V shed 3 bases and J shed 7 bases, with 13 bases lying between them. This CDR3 has 13 amino acids. Germline V gene sequence: CDR1 SEHNR, CDR2 FQNEAQ (reference sequence). CDR3: CASSLGSEREQYF. As DNA, the CDR3 is TGTGCCAGCAGCTTGGGGTCCGAGAGGGAGCAGTACTTC.

The V and J genes are TRBV24-1 and TRBJ2-1; D may correspond to TRBD1 or TRBD2 (5 bases each). Germline CDR1 reads KGHDR; CDR2 reads SFDVKD. CDR3 length equals 13 residues. V was clipped by 1 base and J by 8 bases, with 8 bases between them. In DNA form, the CDR3 reads TGTGCCACCAGTGATTTATTGGGGGATGAGCAGTTCTTC. Protein product: CATSDLLGDEQFF.

The rearrangement uses TRBV18 and TRBJ2-3; possibly TRBD1 for D (6 bases). V was clipped by 3 bases and J by 5 bases, with 9 bases between them. Germline V CDR1 and CDR2: KGHSH, LQKENI. This CDR3 is 13 amino acids long. CDR3 DNA: TGTGCCAGCTCACCCAACAGGGAAGATACGCAGTATTTT. This encodes CASSPNREDTQYF.

This chain joins TRBV3-1 (or the pseudogene TRBV3-2) and TRBJ1-2; weak D call: TRBD1 (5 bases). Germline loops: CDR1 LGHDT, CDR2 YNNKEL (reference sequence). Trimming pared 4 bases from V and 14 bases from J, leaving 17 bases between. This CDR3 comprises 12 residues. The CDR3 DNA is TGTGCCAGCAGCCCCCCGGGACGGTCTAGAACCTTC. It specifies CASSPPGRSRTF.

The V call is TRBV18, the J call TRBJ2-7; D may be TRBD1 (5 bases). Looked up from germline, CDR1 is KGHSH and CDR2 is LQKENI. This CDR3 spans 14 amino acids. Trimming left V 3 bases short and J 5 bases short, with 14 bases between. CDR3 in amino acids: CASSPRQGSDEQYF. CDR3 coding DNA: TGTGCCAGCTCACCGCGTCAGGGAAGCGACGAGCAGTACTTC.

This rearrangement joins TRBV5-1 to TRBJ2-2, with D tentatively TRBD1 or TRBD2 (5 bases each). Germline CDR1 and CDR2: SGHRS and YFSETQ. V dropped 4 bases and J dropped 4 bases, with 11 bases sitting between them. The CDR3 covers 14 residues. Written as DNA, the CDR3 is TGCGCCAGCAGCCCATTTGGGGGCACCGGGGAGCTGTTTTTT. Translating it yields CASSPFGGTGELFF.

The genes are TRBV10-3 and TRBJ2-5, with 9 positions matching TRBD1. CDR1 and CDR2 from the germline V gene are ENHRY and SYGVKD. The CDR3 extends over 16 amino acids. V shed 0 bases and J 1 base; nucleotides not matched to a gene: 3. CDR3 bases: TGTGCCATCAGTGAGTCGGGACAGGGATTCCAAGAGACCCAGTACTTC. Its translation is CAISESGQGFQETQYF.

The chain has TRBV9 and TRBJ2-2; D is possibly TRBD2 (5 bases). Germline V lookup: CDR1 SGDLS, CDR2 YYNGEE. This CDR3 spans 12 amino acids. With 3 bases removed from V and 7 bases from J, the gap between germline ends came to 7 bases. CDR3 bases: TGTGCCAGCAGCGCCGGAGGCGGGGAGCTGTTTTTT. Translation gives CASSAGGGELFF.

This chain uses TRBV27 with TRBJ2-3; 10 bases align to TRBD2. The CDR3 covers 16 residues. Germline V gene lookup returns CDR1 MNHEY and CDR2 SMNVEV (reference sequence). V was clipped by 1 base and J by 3 bases; unmatched bases: 4. CDR3 DNA sequence: TGTGCCAGCAGTTTATGGGCTAGCGGGGGAACAGATACGCAGTATTTT. Protein product: CASSLWASGGTDTQYF.

This sequence joins TRBV5-6 and TRBJ1-2; TRBD1 matches at 10 bases. CDR3 length: 16 residues. V lost 3 bases and J lost 2; bases outside the gene matches: 7. Per the germline V gene, CDR1 is SGHDT and CDR2 is YYEEEE. The CDR3 DNA follows: TGTGCCAGCAGCTACCTAGGGACAGGGGCGAACTATGGCTACACCTTC. Encoded protein: CASSYLGTGANYGYTF. Filled out from reference TRBV5-6 and TRBJ1-2, the complete variable domain reads DAGVTQSPTHLIKTRGQQVTLRCSPKSGHDTVSWYQQALGQGPQFIFQYYEEEERQRGNFPDRFSGHQFPNYSSELNVNALLLGDSALYLCASSYLGTGANYGYTFGSGTRLTVV.

The rearrangement joins TRBV6-2 or TRBV6-3 to TRBJ2-5, with 8 bases aligning to TRBD1. The CDR3 covers 14 residues. Per germline, CDR1 MNHEY and CDR2 SVGEGT. Germline trimming cut 6 bases from V and 6 bases from J; bases unmatched to any gene: 9. This CDR3 is CASSPRTGWKTQYF. CDR3 nucleotide sequence: TGTGCCAGCAGCCCGAGGACAGGGTGGAAGACCCAGTACTTC.

V usage is TRBV11-3 and J usage is TRBJ1-6; TRBD1 might be the D (5 bases). Trimming shortened V by 3 bases and J by 7 bases, and 13 bases separated the two germline ends. The CDR3 loop spans 15 amino acids. Germline CDR1 is SGHNT and CDR2 is YENEEA. The CDR3: CASSFGGHGNSPLHF. In DNA form, the CDR3 reads TGTGCCAGCAGCTTCGGTGGACATGGGAATTCACCCCTCCACTTT.

This chain joins TRBV27 and TRBJ1-1, with D uncertain. CDR1 is MNHEY and CDR2 is SMNVEV in the germline V gene (reference sequence). The CDR3 totals 18 residues. V lost 4 bases and J 1 base, leaving 22 bases between the germline ends. CDR3 amino acids: CASSSRVTDMPGNTEAFF. In DNA form, the CDR3 reads TGTGCCAGCAGTTCTAGAGTCACTGACATGCCTGGGAACACTGAAGCTTTCTTT.

The chain combines TRBV5-1 with TRBJ2-7, with 10 positions matching TRBD1. Per germline, CDR1 SGHRS and CDR2 YFSETQ. The CDR3 is made up of 15 amino acids. V lost 4 bases and J lost 2; bases outside the gene matches: 6. CDR3 residues: CASSPAGTGAYEQYF. CDR3 bases: TGCGCCAGCAGCCCGGCCGGGACAGGGGCCTACGAGCAGTACTTC.

The V call is TRBV19, the J call TRBJ1-1, with unresolved D. The CDR3 is 13 residues long. CDR1 is LNHDA and CDR2 is SQIVND in the germline V gene (reference sequence). The V and J ends lost 3 bases and 0 bases respectively, with 5 bases between them. CDR3 sequence (DNA): TGTGCCAGTAGTATTCAAGTGAACACTGAAGCTTTCTTT. Residues: CASSIQVNTEAFF.

The V call is TRBV3-1 (or the pseudogene TRBV3-2), the J call TRBJ1-5; tentatively, D is TRBD1 (5 bases). Germline-derived CDR1 and CDR2 are LGHDT and YNNKEL (reference sequence). This CDR3 contains 17 residues. V lost 0 bases and J 0 bases, leaving 12 bases between the germline ends. CDR3 region: CASSQDGQGNSNQPQHF. The CDR3 nucleotides read TGTGCCAGCAGCCAAGACGGGCAGGGAAATAGCAATCAGCCCCAGCATTTT.

V is TRBV6-2 or TRBV6-3 and J is TRBJ1-4; 8 bases are a match to TRBD1. V was clipped by 4 bases and J by 7 bases; unmatched bases: 5. CDR1 and CDR2 (germline): MNHEY, SVGEGT. The CDR3 is 14 residues long. This chain's CDR3 is CASSSGQAPEKLFF. CDR3 bases: TGTGCCAGCAGTTCGGGACAGGCCCCTGAAAAACTGTTTTTT.

The genes are TRBV6-5 and TRBJ2-5; D could derive from TRBD1 or TRBD2 (5 bases each). Germline-derived CDR1 and CDR2 are MNHEY and SVGAGI. The CDR3 has 15 residues. Trimming removed 3 bases at V and 1 base at J, with 12 bases between. The CDR3 reads CASSYWGMSQETQYF. The DNA for the CDR3 is TGTGCCAGCAGTTATTGGGGGATGAGCCAAGAGACCCAGTACTTC.

This chain joins TRBV6-6 and TRBJ1-2; D not resolved. This CDR3 is built from 12 residues. Germline V gives CDR1 MNHNY, CDR2 SVGAGI (reference sequence). V lost 5 bases to trimming and J lost 7 bases, with 11 bases between them. The DNA for the CDR3 is TGTGCCAGCAGTAGTTATGAAGTTGGCTACACCTTC. Protein product: CASSSYEVGYTF.

This clone was found a few times. The V and J genes are TRBV5-4 and TRBJ1-4; TRBD1 matches 7 bases. The V gene's germline CDR1 is SGHNT and CDR2 YYREEE (reference sequence). With 4 bases clipped from V and 0 bases from J, the junction kept 3 bases outside the gene matches. The CDR3 covers 15 residues. As DNA, the CDR3 is TGTGCCAGCAGCCAGGGGGGCGCAACTAATGAAAAACTGTTTTTT. Translation gives CASSQGGATNEKLFF.